This is a list of T cell receptor beta chains from one sample in a study of blood T cell repertoires in COVID-19. Libraries were prepared by immunoSEQ multiplex PCR; TCRdb keeps only in-frame clonotypes and omits some of them. The table includes more than 95,000 clones, about 88% detected once. Sequences were obtained from peripheral blood. Receptors were obtained from a human donor in a cohort sampled during active COVID-19. Both conserved end residues are part of each CDR3. Fields, in order: D gene, V gene, J gene, CDR3 length, clone size, CDR3 protein, CDR3 DNA. D genes are given only for firm matches. Some rows mark clone size as missing; the rest say once, few, many or name a class of expanded clone.

NA,TRBV7-9,TRBJ2-1,16,NA,CASSQRLASSYNEQFF,TGTGCCAGCAGCCAGAGACTGGCAAGCTCCTACAATGAGCAGTTCTTC
TRBD2,TRBV4-1,TRBJ2-7,16,once,CASSQDQGLARYEQYF,TGCGCCAGCAGCCAAGATCAGGGACTAGCGAGGTACGAGCAGTACTTC
NA,TRBV9,TRBJ1-1,13,NA,CASSVTGNTEAFF,TGTGCCAGCAGCGTGACAGGAAACACTGAAGCTTTCTTT
TRBD1,TRBV4-2,TRBJ2-7,17,NA,CASSQDEQGGIRNEQYF,TGTGCCAGCAGCCAAGATGAACAGGGGGGCATAAGGAACGAGCAGTACTTC
NA,TRBV7-3,TRBJ1-6,13,few,CASSLTHNSPLHF,TGTGCCAGCAGTTTGACACATAATTCACCCCTCCACTTT
TRBD1,TRBV18,TRBJ1-6,15,NA,CASSPQGQGYSPLHF,TGTGCCAGCTCACCACAGGGACAGGGGTATTCACCCCTCCACTTT
NA,TRBV2,TRBJ2-7,11,NA,CASRRQYEQYF,TGTGCCAGCAGGAGACAGTACGAGCAGTACTTC
TRBD1,TRBV5-1,TRBJ1-1,15,NA,CASSLEQGALTEAFF,TGCGCCAGCAGCTTGGAACAGGGGGCCCTTACTGAAGCTTTCTTT
NA,TRBV11-2,TRBJ2-2,15,NA,CASSPIGGNTGELFF,TGTGCCAGCAGCCCCATCGGGGGAAACACCGGGGAGCTGTTTTTT
NA,TRBV10-3,TRBJ2-2,11,NA,CAIRRTGELFF,TGTGCCATCAGGAGGACCGGGGAGCTGTTTTTT
TRBD1,TRBV14,TRBJ2-2,16,once,CASSPLQGYYTGELFF,TGTGCCAGCAGCCCCCTACAGGGGTATTACACCGGGGAGCTGTTTTTT
TRBD2,TRBV7-2,TRBJ2-1,18,few,CASSAKQTGGSSYNEQFF,TGTGCCAGCAGCGCTAAACAGACGGGGGGGAGCTCCTACAATGAGCAGTTCTTC
NA,TRBV6-1,TRBJ2-3,16,NA,CASSERSPRTGDTQYF,TGTGCCAGCAGTGAAAGGTCCCCGAGGACGGGGGATACGCAGTATTTT
NA,TRBV4-1,TRBJ2-1,14,NA,CASSRESSYNEQFF,TGCGCCAGCAGCCGGGAGAGCTCCTACAATGAGCAGTTCTTC
NA,TRBV5-4,TRBJ1-2,14,few,CASSALQSNYGYTF,TGTGCCAGCAGCGCCTTACAGTCGAACTATGGCTACACCTTC
NA,TRBV7-8,TRBJ2-1,15,NA,CASSALMGRGNEQFF,TGTGCCAGCAGCGCCCTAATGGGGCGAGGCAATGAGCAGTTCTTC
TRBD1,TRBV7-9,TRBJ2-1,13,NA,CASKDRPNNEQFF,TGTGCCAGCAAGGACAGGCCAAACAATGAGCAGTTCTTC
TRBD1,TRBV5-1,TRBJ1-3,15,NA,CASSWDRGSGNTIYF,TGCGCCAGCAGCTGGGACAGGGGCTCTGGAAACACCATATATTTT
NA,TRBV7-9,TRBJ2-2,11,NA,CASSSSGELFF,TGTGCCAGCAGCTCATCCGGGGAGCTGTTTTTT
TRBD1,TRBV3-1/TRBV3-2,TRBJ2-7,14,NA,CASSYSGQSYEQYF,TGTGCCAGCAGCTACTCGGGACAGTCCTACGAGCAGTACTTC
TRBD2,TRBV4-2,TRBJ2-3,19,NA,CASSQKPGTSGPPTDTQYF,TGTGCCAGCAGCCAAAAGCCGGGGACTAGCGGACCTCCCACAGATACGCAGTATTTT
TRBD1,TRBV18,TRBJ1-2,13,NA,CASSPGTDYGYTF,TGTGCCAGCTCACCTGGGACAGACTATGGCTACACCTTC
TRBD1,TRBV10-3,TRBJ2-7,14,once,CAISKDRASGEQYF,TGTGCCATCAGCAAGGACAGGGCGTCCGGCGAGCAGTACTTC
NA,TRBV19,TRBJ1-5,15,NA,CASSIDGRNNQPQHF,TGTGCCAGTAGTATAGATGGCAGAAACAATCAGCCCCAGCATTTT
NA,TRBV2,TRBJ2-1,16,NA,CASSDTLASPYNEQFF,TGTGCCAGCAGTGACACCCTAGCGAGTCCTTACAATGAGCAGTTCTTC
TRBD2,TRBV5-1,TRBJ2-2,16,NA,CASSMTSETNTGELFF,TGCGCCAGCAGCATGACTAGCGAGACGAACACCGGGGAGCTGTTTTTT
NA,TRBV2,TRBJ2-7,11,NA,CASSEVEAQYF,TGTGCCAGCAGTGAAGTAGAAGCGCAGTACTTC
TRBD1,TRBV9,TRBJ2-3,15,NA,CASSVGTGSTDTQYF,TGTGCCAGCAGCGTAGGGACAGGGAGCACAGATACGCAGTATTTT
NA,TRBV18,TRBJ2-7,14,NA,CASSRKGPAREQYF,TGTGCCAGCTCGCGCAAGGGGCCCGCCCGCGAGCAGTACTTC
NA,TRBV20-1,TRBJ2-1,14,NA,CSASTGSFYNEQFF,TGCAGTGCTAGTACAGGAAGTTTTTACAATGAGCAGTTCTTC
NA,TRBV18,TRBJ1-1,18,NA,CASSRREITAPMNTEAFF,TGTGCCAGCTCACGCCGGGAAATTACAGCGCCCATGAACACTGAAGCTTTCTTT
TRBD2,TRBV7-3,TRBJ2-3,17,NA,CASSLSQAGGPLDTQYF,TGTGCCAGCAGCTTATCCCAGGCGGGGGGGCCGTTAGATACGCAGTATTTT
TRBD1,TRBV5-4,TRBJ1-1,17,NA,CASSLDRTGVMNTEAFF,TGTGCCAGCAGCTTGGATCGGACAGGTGTTATGAACACTGAAGCTTTCTTT
NA,TRBV4-2,TRBJ1-2,17,once,CASSTPRREGFNYGYTF,TGTGCCAGCAGCACTCCCCGTCGAGAGGGCTTTAACTATGGCTACACCTTC
NA,TRBV18,TRBJ2-5,13,once,CASSPREQETQYF,TGTGCCAGCTCACCGAGGGAGCAAGAGACCCAGTACTTC
TRBD1,TRBV9,TRBJ1-6,15,NA,CASSELQGAFSPLHF,TGTGCCAGCAGCGAGCTACAGGGGGCCTTTTCACCCCTCCACTTT
NA,TRBV3-1/TRBV3-2,TRBJ2-7,12,NA,CASSQDRRVRYF,TGTGCCAGCAGCCAAGATAGGAGGGTAAGGTACTTC
TRBD1,TRBV5-5,TRBJ2-5,17,NA,CASSPRTGEILRETQYF,TGTGCCAGCAGCCCCCGGACAGGGGAGATATTACGAGAGACCCAGTACTTC
NA,TRBV27,TRBJ2-1,12,few,CASGRSYNEQFF,TGTGCCAGCGGGCGTTCCTACAATGAGCAGTTCTTC
NA,TRBV6-5,TRBJ2-3,13,NA,CASRTGVRDTQYF,TGTGCCAGCAGGACCGGGGTACGAGATACGCAGTATTTT
TRBD1,TRBV27,TRBJ1-1,22,NA,CASSSQLLARLGSGTGNTEAFF,TGTGCCAGCAGCTCCCAGCTCCTAGCGCGCCTAGGAAGTGGGACAGGGAACACTGAAGCTTTCTTT
TRBD1,TRBV6-5,TRBJ1-2,16,NA,CASSYSRTGGKGRYTF,TGTGCCAGCAGTTACTCGAGGACAGGGGGTAAAGGGCGCTACACCTTC
TRBD1,TRBV6-1,TRBJ2-1,16,NA,CASSEAIGQGANEQFF,TGTGCCAGCAGTGAAGCGATCGGACAGGGGGCGAATGAGCAGTTCTTC
TRBD1,TRBV7-2,TRBJ1-2,13,NA,CASSLVAGGGYTF,TGTGCCAGCAGCTTAGTCGCAGGGGGAGGCTACACCTTC
TRBD1,TRBV25-1,TRBJ2-3,17,NA,CASSSTQGAGGTDTQYF,TGTGCCAGCAGTTCCACTCAGGGGGCCGGGGGCACAGATACGCAGTATTTT
TRBD2,TRBV3-1/TRBV3-2,TRBJ2-1,15,NA,CASSQGLAGNDEQFF,TGTGCCAGCAGCCAAGGGCTAGCGGGAAACGATGAGCAGTTCTTC
TRBD2,TRBV28,TRBJ2-3,19,NA,CASSLYGLAGDSVPDTQYF,TGTGCCAGCAGTCTTTACGGACTAGCGGGAGACTCTGTGCCCGATACGCAGTATTTT
TRBD2,TRBV6-5,TRBJ2-7,14,NA,CASKRGSGNYEQYF,TGTGCCAGCAAAAGGGGTAGCGGGAACTACGAGCAGTACTTC
TRBD2,TRBV10-3,TRBJ2-5,13,NA,CATGTSGGETQYF,TGTGCCACCGGGACTAGCGGCGGAGAGACCCAGTACTTC
NA,TRBV7-2,TRBJ1-4,14,few,CASSLVGGREKLFF,TGTGCCAGCAGCTTAGTGGGAGGGAGAGAAAAACTGTTTTTT
NA,TRBV2,TRBJ2-7,12,NA,CASATGFHEQYF,TGTGCCAGCGCTACAGGGTTCCACGAGCAGTACTTC
TRBD2,TRBV6-2/TRBV6-3,TRBJ2-1,15,NA,CASSSSGGGYNEQFF,TGTGCCAGCAGTTCTAGCGGGGGTGGGTACAATGAGCAGTTCTTC
NA,TRBV7-2,TRBJ2-1,12,NA,CASSRVYNEQFF,TGTGCCAGCAGCCGGGTTTACAATGAGCAGTTCTTC
NA,TRBV28,TRBJ1-5,15,NA,CASSSNRVGNQPQHF,TGTGCCAGCAGTTCAAACAGGGTCGGCAATCAGCCCCAGCATTTT
NA,TRBV30,TRBJ1-4,15,NA,CAWSNRVSRNEKLFF,TGTGCCTGGAGCAATCGGGTTTCCCGTAATGAAAAACTGTTTTTT
TRBD2,TRBV6-4,TRBJ2-1,16,NA,CASSDSPRGGNNEQFF,TGTGCCAGCAGTGACTCCCCGCGGGGGGGAAACAATGAGCAGTTCTTC
TRBD1,TRBV6-5,TRBJ1-2,14,NA,CASRLQGYGYGYTF,TGTGCCAGCAGGTTACAGGGGTACGGATATGGCTACACCTTC
NA,TRBV28,TRBJ2-5,15,NA,CASSFPGELEETQYF,TGTGCCAGCAGTTTTCCCGGGGAATTGGAAGAGACCCAGTACTTC